Each of the 30 T cell receptor beta chains below was sequenced from the same sample in a study of regulatory T cells in long-lasting Graves disease. Time point noted: newly diagnosed GD, antithyroid drugs for less than 3 months. PBMC RNA was the source of the TCR library. Both iRepertoire HTBI primers and Arm-PCR of CDR3 regions were used to build the TCR beta libraries. Each CDR3 protein is one row after TCRdb ran MiXCR on the multiplex PCR reads. The data hold hundreds of thousands of distinct CDR3 sequences, with about 16% observed a single time. This same sample was also taken into another study, of T cells in Graves' hyperthyroidism and ophthalmopathy.

Sequences were derived from peripheral blood mononuclear cells (PBMCs), sampled at new diagnosis, from a patient treated with antithyroid drugs. The receptors were sampled from a man younger than 35 with Graves disease.

In its sample, this clonotype was seen a few times. The gene calls are TRBV9 and TRBJ2-3, with TRBD2 identical over 10 bases. Germline V CDR1 and CDR2: SGDLS, YYNGEE. The CDR3 is 16 residues long. The J segment lost 7 bases and the V segment lost 0 bases, leaving 8 bases of the junction unmatched. The CDR3 spells CASSVGLAGAPNTQYF. CDR3 in DNA: TGTGCCAGCAGCGTAGGGCTAGCGGGAGCCCCAAATACGCAGTATTTT.

This clonotype was seen only a few times. A much larger clonotype is one base distant, so this may be a read error. The missing conserved phenylalanine or tryptophan at the end of this CDR3 makes a read error likely. This sequence joins TRBV2 and TRBJ2-7; possibly TRBD1 for D (5 bases). Germline V gene sequence: CDR1 SNHLY, CDR2 FYNNEI. CDR3 length: 14 residues. The V end lost 7 bases, the J end lost 4 bases, and 17 bases lay between the germline ends. The CDR3, as DNA: TGTGCCAGCATCGGGCCGGGCAGGGCGTACGAGCAGTACTCC. Protein: CASIGPGRAYEQYS.

This clonotype was seen a handful of times. The J gene is TRBJ1-5, the V gene TRBV6-2 or TRBV6-3; 9 bases agree with TRBD1. The trim removed 3 bases at V and 5 bases at J, leaving 14 bases unmatched. The CDR3 runs 18 residues. Germline-derived CDR1 and CDR2 are MNHEY and SVGEGT. Here the CDR3 DNA reads TGTGCCAGCAGTTATTCAGATTGGGACAGGGTCGGTTATCAGCCCCAGCATTTT. This translates into CASSYSDWDRVGYQPQHF.

The chain joins TRBV5-1 to TRBJ2-2; the D gene is possibly TRBD2 (6 bases). Per germline, CDR1 SGHRS and CDR2 YFSETQ. The ends were cut back, 4 bases at V and 5 bases at J, with 12 bases in the middle. The length of the CDR3 is 14 residues. The CDR3 is CASSLEGGTGELFF. The CDR3 bases are TGCGCCAGCAGCCTGGAAGGAGGGACCGGGGAGCTGTTTTTT.

This clonotype was detected only a few times. The rearrangement links TRBV3-1 to TRBJ2-7, with 10 positions matching TRBD2. In germline, CDR1 is LGHDT, CDR2 YNNKEL (reference sequence). With V trimmed by 4 bases and J by 0 bases, 6 bases remained unmatched. CDR3 size: 16 residues. CDR3 bases: TGTGCCAGCAGCCCCGCCGGACTAGCGGACTCCTACGAGCAGTACTTC. As protein: CASSPAGLADSYEQYF.

V is TRBV20-1 and J is TRBJ2-3, with D perhaps matching TRBD2 (6 bases). CDR1 and CDR2 from the germline V gene are DFQATT and SNEGSKA (reference sequence). The CDR3 spans 14 residues. V lost 3 bases and J 3 bases, leaving 13 bases between the germline ends. Here the CDR3 reads CSASSTGETDTQYF. The DNA for the CDR3 is TGCAGTGCTAGTTCGACGGGAGAAACAGATACGCAGTATTTT.

This clonotype was seen repeatedly, ten times or more. The rearrangement uses TRBV10-3 and TRBJ2-7; 8 bases line up with TRBD1. CDR1 and CDR2 from the germline V gene are ENHRY and SYGVKD. Germline trimming cut 6 bases from V and 1 base from J; bases unmatched to any gene: 8. CDR3 length: 15 amino acids. CDR3 in DNA: TGTGCCATCAGGAGAGGGACAGGAGCATCCTACGAGCAGTACTTC. This codes for CAIRRGTGASYEQYF.

This clonotype was observed many times. The V call is TRBV3-1, the J call TRBJ1-4; D may be TRBD1 (6 bases). The V end was cut by 3 bases, the J end by 7 bases, with 18 bases between. Germline V gives CDR1 LGHDT, CDR2 YNNKEL (reference sequence). This CDR3 has 16 residues. The CDR3 nucleotides read TGTGCCAGCAGCCATCCTACCGGGGGCGTAGGTGAAAAACTGTTTTTT. This encodes CASSHPTGGVGEKLFF. Based on the CDR3 plus reference TRBV3-1 and TRBJ1-4, the full variable domain is DTAVSQTPKYLVTQMGNDKSIKCEQNLGHDTMYWYKQDSKKFLKIMFSYNNKELIINETVPNRFSPKSPDKAHLNLHINSLELGDSAVYFCASSHPTGGVGEKLFFGSGTQLSVL.

There are many counts of this clonotype. The chain couples TRBV28 to TRBJ2-3, with 14 nucleotides matching TRBD2. V lost 4 bases, J lost 3 bases, and 9 bases stayed unmatched. The CDR3 is 18 amino acids. Germline V lookup: CDR1 MDHEN, CDR2 SYDVKM. CDR3 sequence reads: CASSYPGTSGSITDTQYF. CDR3 coding DNA: TGTGCCAGCAGTTACCCTGGGACTAGCGGGAGTATAACAGATACGCAGTATTTT. Filled out from reference TRBV28 and TRBJ2-3, the complete variable domain reads DVKVTQSSRYLVKRTGEKVFLECVQDMDHENMFWYRQDPGLGLRLIYFSYDVKMKEKGDIPEGYSVSREKKERFSLILESASTNQTSMYLCASSYPGTSGSITDTQYFGPGTRLTVL.

This clonotype was seen repeatedly, ten times or more. This chain uses TRBV3-1 with TRBJ1-5; D call uncertain. Germline-derived CDR1 and CDR2 are LGHDT and YNNKEL (reference sequence). V gave up 2 bases and J gave up 6 bases, with 11 bases separating them. The CDR3 extends over 14 amino acids. The CDR3 DNA follows: TGTGCCAGCAGCCAATTGGGCTGGGGTCAGCCCCAGCATTTT. Amino acid sequence: CASSQLGWGQPQHF.

V usage is TRBV20-1 and J usage is TRBJ2-3, with 7 positions matching TRBD2. The CDR3 sequence is 15 residues long. The junction had 11 bases not matched to a gene; V was cut back by 2 bases and J by 6 bases. Per germline, CDR1 DFQATT and CDR2 SNEGSKA (reference sequence). The CDR3 DNA follows: TGCAGTGCTAGAATAGCGGGTAGCGTCAGGGATACGCAGTATTTT. Translated, it gives CSARIAGSVRDTQYF.

The chain recombines TRBV30 with TRBJ2-1, with 11 bases lining up with TRBD2. V shed 1 base and J 16 bases; nucleotides not matched to a gene: 9. Germline values: CDR1 GTSNPN, CDR2 SVGIG (reference sequence). This CDR3 contains 13 residues. CDR3 nucleotides: TGTGCCTGGAGTGAGATACTAGCGGGAGAGTGCTTCTTC. This sequence encodes CAWSEILAGECFF.

Ten or more counts support this clonotype. V and J are TRBV12-3 or TRBV12-4 and TRBJ2-7, with D possibly matching TRBD2 (6 bases). The V and J ends lost 2 bases and 2 bases respectively, with 13 bases between them. The CDR3 consists of 15 residues. This CDR3 is CASSLILGGAYEQYF. DNA for the CDR3: TGTGCCAGCAGTTTAATACTCGGCGGGGCCTACGAGCAGTACTTC.

V and J are TRBV7-3 and TRBJ2-1; no reliable D call. Near its end, the DNA agrees better with TRBJ2-5, so the J call may be wrong. CDR3 length: 13 amino acids. In germline, CDR1 is SGHTA, CDR2 FQGTGA. Here the CDR3 reads CASSIGPAETQYF. In nucleotides, the CDR3 is TGTGCCAGCAGTATAGGACCGGCAGAGACCCAGTACTTC.

This clonotype showed up just a few times. The chain recombines TRBV28 with TRBJ2-4; D possibly corresponds to TRBD2 (7 bases). CDR3 length: 13 residues. The V and J ends lost 5 bases and 6 bases respectively, with 11 bases between them. The germline V gene has CDR1 MDHEN and CDR2 SYDVKM. The CDR3 is CASSEGEGNIQYF. DNA of the CDR3: TGTGCCAGCAGTGAGGGGGAGGGAAACATTCAGTACTTC.

This clonotype was detected ten times or more. The chain joins TRBV7-9 to TRBJ1-1, with D possibly TRBD1 on 5 matching bases. Germline V gene sequence: CDR1 SEHNR, CDR2 FQNEAQ (reference sequence). Trimming left V 4 bases short and J 0 bases short, with 18 bases between. The CDR3 spans 17 residues. DNA of the CDR3: TGTGCCAGCAGCTCCGTCGGGGCCGTAGGAATGAACACTGAAGCTTTCTTT. It yields the protein CASSSVGAVGMNTEAFF.

There are many counts of this clonotype. The J gene is TRBJ2-3, the V gene TRBV7-3; 8 bases match TRBD2. There are 17 residues in the CDR3. J was trimmed by 4 bases and V by 1 base; bases with no gene match: 10. Germline lookup yields CDR1 SGHTA and CDR2 FQGTGA. The CDR3 nucleotides are TGTGCCAGCAGCTTAAACCCCGGGAGCGGGAGCGCAGATACGCAGTATTTT. It specifies CASSLNPGSGSADTQYF.

The chain is built from TRBV6-5 and TRBJ1-4, with D possibly being TRBD1 (5 bases). CDR3 size: 12 residues. Germline values: CDR1 MNHEY, CDR2 SVGAGI. The ends were cut back, 2 bases at V and 11 bases at J, with 9 bases in the middle. CDR3: CASSYPGGKLFF. CDR3 in DNA: TGTGCCAGCAGTTACCCTGGGGGTAAACTGTTTTTT.

Many counts were recorded for this clonotype. V is TRBV11-2 and J is TRBJ1-5, with D possibly matching TRBD1 (6 bases). The length of the CDR3 is 16 residues. CDR1 SGHAT and CDR2 FQNNGV come from the germline V gene. The V and J ends lost 1 base and 7 bases respectively, with 17 bases between them. The CDR3 DNA reads TGTGCCAGCAGCTTAGGTAAAAGACAGGTCGGCCAGCCCCAGCATTTT. Protein sequence: CASSLGKRQVGQPQHF. Complete variable domain (other parts from reference TRBV11-2 and TRBJ1-5): EAGVAQSPRYKIIEKRQSVAFWCNPISGHATLYWYQQILGQGPKLLIQFQNNGVVDDSQLPKDRFSAERLKGVDSTLKIQPAKLEDSAVYLCASSLGKRQVGQPQHFGDGTRLSIL.

This clonotype was seen many times. J is TRBJ2-1 and V is TRBV30; 10 bases are a match to TRBD2. Losses at the gene ends were 4 bases for V and 4 bases for J; bases not matched to a gene: 7. The germline gives CDR1 GTSNPN, CDR2 SVGIG (reference sequence). The CDR3 sequence is 15 residues long. The CDR3 is CAWILPGLAYNEQFF. The CDR3 DNA is TGTGCCTGGATTTTACCGGGACTAGCGTACAATGAGCAGTTCTTC.

This clonotype was counted ten times or more. The J gene is TRBJ1-6, the V gene TRBV5-1; D not resolved. Germline CDR1 SGHRS, CDR2 YFSETQ. There are 13 residues in the CDR3. Between the trimmed V and J ends, which lost 0 bases and 6 bases, there was a span of 4 bases. In DNA, the CDR3 is TGCGCCAGCAGCTTGGACAGTAATTCACCCCTCCACTTT. It encodes CASSLDSNSPLHF.

The CDR3 here is CSATSGKGTGELFF. DNA for the CDR3: TGCAGTGCTACTAGCGGGAAAGGAACCGGGGAGCTGTTTTTT. The chain employs TRBV20-1 and TRBJ2-2; 9 nucleotides agree with TRBD2. Trimming cost V 4 bases and J 5 bases; bases outside gene matches: 5. CDR1 and CDR2 (germline): DFQATT, SNEGSKA (reference sequence). The CDR3 runs to 14 residues.

The rearrangement uses TRBV27 and TRBJ2-2; D call uncertain. CDR3 length equals 15 residues. The ends were cut back, 2 bases at V and 0 bases at J, with 7 bases in the middle. The germline gives CDR1 MNHEY, CDR2 SMNVEV (reference sequence). The CDR3 DNA is TGTGCCAGCAGTTTAAGTAGAGCGAACACCGGGGAGCTGTTTTTT. It specifies CASSLSRANTGELFF.

This clonotype was seen more than once but under ten times. The J gene is TRBJ2-2, the V gene TRBV6-1; TRBD1 matches at 7 bases. Germline CDR1 is MNHNS and CDR2 is SASEGT. After removal of 7 bases from V and 4 bases from J, the junction contained 6 bases not matched to a gene. The CDR3 is 14 amino acids. The chain's CDR3 is CASTDRRPTGELFF. CDR3 coding DNA: TGTGCCAGCACGGACAGGAGGCCCACCGGGGAGCTGTTTTTT.

The CDR3 nucleotides are TGTGCCAGCTACAGGGGGCAGGGATCTGAAGCTTTCTTT. Protein sequence: CASYRGQGSEAFF. This sequence joins TRBV6-1 and TRBJ1-1; 9 bases agree with TRBD1. This CDR3 spans 13 amino acids. Germline V gene lookup returns CDR1 MNHNS and CDR2 SASEGT. The ends lost 8 bases at V and 6 bases at J; junction bases unmatched: 7.

This clonotype was observed once. A much bigger clone sits one base away, suggesting this may be a read error. The chain uses TRBV18 and TRBJ2-7, with D perhaps TRBD1 (6 bases). Germline-derived CDR1 and CDR2 are KGHSH and LQKENI. The CDR3 sequence is 15 residues long. The ends were cut back, 6 bases at V and 3 bases at J, with 18 bases in the middle. The CDR3 region is CASSDRTVRLYEQYF. CDR3 in DNA: TGTGCCAGCTCGGACCGGACAGTCCGTCTCTACGAGCAGTACTTC.

The table lists this clonotype with many counts. This chain links TRBV20-1 with TRBJ2-3; 8 nucleotides match TRBD2. Looked up from germline, CDR1 is DFQATT and CDR2 is SNEGSKA (reference sequence). After removal of 1 base from V and 4 bases from J, the junction contained 10 bases not matched to a gene. CDR3 length: 16 residues. The CDR3 reads CSARVPSGRGADTQYF. In DNA form, the CDR3 reads TGCAGTGCTAGAGTCCCCAGCGGGAGAGGCGCAGATACGCAGTATTTT.

The table lists this clonotype with many counts. The chain uses TRBV7-2 and TRBJ1-5, with D maybe TRBD1 (5 bases). The ends were cut back, 2 bases at V and 2 bases at J, with 7 bases in the middle. Germline CDR1 reads SGHTA; CDR2 reads FQGNSA. The CDR3 is 14 amino acids. The CDR3 coding sequence is TGTGCCAGCAGCTTACGAGGGGGCAATCAGCCCCAGCATTTT. Translated: CASSLRGGNQPQHF. Complete variable domain (other parts from reference TRBV7-2 and TRBJ1-5): GAGVSQSPSNKVTEKGKDVELRCDPISGHTALYWYRQSLGQGLEFLIYFQGNSAPDKSGLPSDRFSAERTGGSVSTLTIQRTQQEDSAVYLCASSLRGGNQPQHFGDGTRLSIL.

This clonotype was detected many times. The chain recombines TRBV6-2 or TRBV6-3 with TRBJ1-5; 8 nucleotides match TRBD1. V shed 11 bases and J 3 bases; nucleotides not matched to a gene: 6. CDR3 size: 13 residues. The V gene's germline CDR1 is MNHEY and CDR2 SVGEGT. This CDR3 reads CAAGGLNNQPQHF. The CDR3 DNA reads TGTGCCGCAGGGGGCTTGAACAATCAGCCCCAGCATTTT.

The table lists this clonotype with many counts. This sequence joins TRBV28 and TRBJ2-3; 7 bases align to TRBD1. V shed 5 bases and J 1 base; nucleotides not matched to a gene: 6. The CDR3 totals 15 residues. CDR1 and CDR2 (germline): MDHEN, SYDVKM. In DNA, the CDR3 is TGTGCCAGCAGTCGACAGGGATGGGGCACAGATACGCAGTATTTT. Translating it yields CASSRQGWGTDTQYF. The whole variable domain, filled in from reference TRBV28 and TRBJ2-3, reads DVKVTQSSRYLVKRTGEKVFLECVQDMDHENMFWYRQDPGLGLRLIYFSYDVKMKEKGDIPEGYSVSREKKERFSLILESASTNQTSMYLCASSRQGWGTDTQYFGPGTRLTVL.